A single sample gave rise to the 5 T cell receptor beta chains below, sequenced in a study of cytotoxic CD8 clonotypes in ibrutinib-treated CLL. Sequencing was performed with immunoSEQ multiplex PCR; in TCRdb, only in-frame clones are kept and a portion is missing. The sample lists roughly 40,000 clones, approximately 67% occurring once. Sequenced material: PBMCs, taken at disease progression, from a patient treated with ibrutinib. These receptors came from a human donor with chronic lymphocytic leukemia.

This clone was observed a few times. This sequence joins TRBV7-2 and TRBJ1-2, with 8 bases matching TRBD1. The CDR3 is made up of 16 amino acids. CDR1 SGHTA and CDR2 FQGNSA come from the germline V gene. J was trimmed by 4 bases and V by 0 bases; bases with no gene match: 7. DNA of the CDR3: TGTGCCAGCAGCTTAGCCAGGGGGCGGCGGGTCTATGGCTACACCTTC. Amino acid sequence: CASSLARGRRVYGYTF.

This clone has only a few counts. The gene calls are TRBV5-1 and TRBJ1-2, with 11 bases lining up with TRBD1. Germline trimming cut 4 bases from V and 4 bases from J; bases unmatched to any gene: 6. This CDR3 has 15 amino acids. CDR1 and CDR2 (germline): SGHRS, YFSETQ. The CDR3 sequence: CASSATGTGGYGYTF. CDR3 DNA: TGCGCCAGCAGCGCGACCGGGACAGGGGGCTATGGCTACACCTTC.

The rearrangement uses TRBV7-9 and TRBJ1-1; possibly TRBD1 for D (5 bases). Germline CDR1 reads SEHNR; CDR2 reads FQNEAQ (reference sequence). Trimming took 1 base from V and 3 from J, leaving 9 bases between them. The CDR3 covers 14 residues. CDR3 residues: CASSLGVGDTEAFF. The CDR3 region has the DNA TGTGCCAGCAGCTTAGGGGTGGGGGACACTGAAGCTTTCTTT.

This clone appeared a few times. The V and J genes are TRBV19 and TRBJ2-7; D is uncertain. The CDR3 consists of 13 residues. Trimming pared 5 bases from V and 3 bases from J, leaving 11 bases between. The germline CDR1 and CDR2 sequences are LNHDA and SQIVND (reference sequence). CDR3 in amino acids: CASSDGPVYEQYF. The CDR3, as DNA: TGTGCCAGTAGTGACGGGCCAGTCTACGAGCAGTACTTC.

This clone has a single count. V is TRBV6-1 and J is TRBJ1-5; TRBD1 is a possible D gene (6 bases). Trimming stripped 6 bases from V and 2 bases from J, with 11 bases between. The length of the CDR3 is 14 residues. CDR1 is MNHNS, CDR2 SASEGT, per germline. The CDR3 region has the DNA TGTGCCAGCAGAAAGGAGGGGGGCAATCAGCCCCAGCATTTT. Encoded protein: CASRKEGGNQPQHF.